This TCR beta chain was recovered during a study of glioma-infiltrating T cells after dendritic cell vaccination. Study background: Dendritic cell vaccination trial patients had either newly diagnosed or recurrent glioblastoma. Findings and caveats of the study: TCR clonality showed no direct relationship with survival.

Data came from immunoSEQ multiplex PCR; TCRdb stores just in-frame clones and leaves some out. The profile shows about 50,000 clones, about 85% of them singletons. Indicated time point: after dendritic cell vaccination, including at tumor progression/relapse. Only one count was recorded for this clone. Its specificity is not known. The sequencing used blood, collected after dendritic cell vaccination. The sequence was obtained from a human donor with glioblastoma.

The CDR3 is CASSIEGTGRFQPQHF. The CDR3 DNA reads as TGTGCCAGTAGTATAGAGGGGACAGGTCGCTTTCAGCCCCAGCATTTT. V gene TRBV19 combines with J gene TRBJ1-5; 8 bases match TRBD1. Trimming removed 0 bases from V and 6 bases from J; junction bases left unmatched: 7. The germline V gene has CDR1 LNHDA and CDR2 SQIVND (reference sequence). The CDR3 is 16 residues long.